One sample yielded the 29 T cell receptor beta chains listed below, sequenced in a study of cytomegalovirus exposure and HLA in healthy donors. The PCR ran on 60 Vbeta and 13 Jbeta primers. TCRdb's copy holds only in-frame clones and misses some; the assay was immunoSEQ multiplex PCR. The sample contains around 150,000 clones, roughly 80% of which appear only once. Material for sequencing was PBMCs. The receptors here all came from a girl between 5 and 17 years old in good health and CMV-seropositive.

CDR3 nucleotide sequence: TGTGCCGGTGGCAGGGGGACCTCCTACGAGCAGTACTTC. Protein: CAGGRGTSYEQYF. The chain links TRBV28 to TRBJ2-7, with TRBD1 identical over 7 bases. The V gene's germline CDR1 is MDHEN and CDR2 SYDVKM. After removal of 11 bases from V and 0 bases from J, the junction contained 7 bases not matched to a gene. CDR3 length equals 13 residues.

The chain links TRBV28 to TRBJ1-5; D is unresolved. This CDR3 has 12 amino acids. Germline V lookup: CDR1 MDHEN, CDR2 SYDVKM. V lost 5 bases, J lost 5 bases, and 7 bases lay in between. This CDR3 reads CASSLLHQPQHF. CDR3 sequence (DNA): TGTGCCAGCAGTCTACTTCATCAGCCCCAGCATTTT.

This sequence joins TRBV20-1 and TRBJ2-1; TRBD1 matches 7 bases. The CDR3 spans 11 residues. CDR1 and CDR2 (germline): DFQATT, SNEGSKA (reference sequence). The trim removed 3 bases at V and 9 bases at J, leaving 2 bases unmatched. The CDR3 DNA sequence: TGCAGTGCTAGGGGACAGTCTGAGCAGTTCTTC. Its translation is CSARGQSEQFF.

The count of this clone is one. CDR3: CASSRNSGRGRETQYF. CDR3 bases: TGTGCCAGCAGCCGGAATAGCGGGAGGGGGAGGGAGACCCAGTACTTC. The rearrangement joins TRBV7-2 to TRBJ2-5, with 11 bases lining up with TRBD2. The V gene's germline CDR1 is SGHTA and CDR2 FQGNSA. The CDR3 covers 16 residues. The trim removed 5 bases at V and 5 bases at J, leaving 10 bases unmatched.

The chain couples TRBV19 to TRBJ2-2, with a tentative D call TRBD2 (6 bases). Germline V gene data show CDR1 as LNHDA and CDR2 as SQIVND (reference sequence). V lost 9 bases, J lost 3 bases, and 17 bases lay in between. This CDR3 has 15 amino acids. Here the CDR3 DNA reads TGTGCCAGCCGTCCACCCGGGAGAGACACCGGGGAGCTGTTTTTT. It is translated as CASRPPGRDTGELFF.

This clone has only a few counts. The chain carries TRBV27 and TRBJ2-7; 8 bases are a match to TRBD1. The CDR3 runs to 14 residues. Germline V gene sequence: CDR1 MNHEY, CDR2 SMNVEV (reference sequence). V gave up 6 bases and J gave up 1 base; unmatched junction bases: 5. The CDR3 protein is CASSRQGLSYEQYF. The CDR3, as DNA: TGTGCCAGCAGCCGACAGGGGCTTTCCTACGAGCAGTACTTC.

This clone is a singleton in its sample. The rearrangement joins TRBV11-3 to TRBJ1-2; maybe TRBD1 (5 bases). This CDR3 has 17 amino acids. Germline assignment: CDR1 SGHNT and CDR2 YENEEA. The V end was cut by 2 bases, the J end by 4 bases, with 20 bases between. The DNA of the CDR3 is TGTGCCAGCAGCTTACTCACATCCAGGGATGGACGCTATGGCTACACCTTC. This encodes CASSLLTSRDGRYGYTF.

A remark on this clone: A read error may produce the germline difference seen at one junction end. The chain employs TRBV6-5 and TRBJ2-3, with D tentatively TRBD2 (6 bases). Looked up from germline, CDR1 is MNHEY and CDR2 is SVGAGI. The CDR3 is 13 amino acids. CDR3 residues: CASSYSLGGGLDF. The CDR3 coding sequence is TGTGCCAGCAGTTACTCGTTGGGTGGAGGGCTGGATTTT.

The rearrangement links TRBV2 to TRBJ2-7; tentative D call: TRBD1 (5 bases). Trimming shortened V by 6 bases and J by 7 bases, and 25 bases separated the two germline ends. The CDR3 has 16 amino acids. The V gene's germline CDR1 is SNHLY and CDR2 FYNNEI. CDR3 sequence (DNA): TGTGCCAGCAGCGAAACTAAAGCAGGGTCACGCAAAGAGCAGTACTTC. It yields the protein CASSETKAGSRKEQYF.

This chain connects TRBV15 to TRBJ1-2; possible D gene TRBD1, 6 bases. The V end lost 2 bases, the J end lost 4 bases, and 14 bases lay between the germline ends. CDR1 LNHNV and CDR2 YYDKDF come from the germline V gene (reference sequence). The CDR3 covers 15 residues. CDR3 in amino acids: CATSRPGQFSYGYTF. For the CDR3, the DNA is TGTGCCACCAGCAGACCCGGACAGTTCAGCTATGGCTACACCTTC.

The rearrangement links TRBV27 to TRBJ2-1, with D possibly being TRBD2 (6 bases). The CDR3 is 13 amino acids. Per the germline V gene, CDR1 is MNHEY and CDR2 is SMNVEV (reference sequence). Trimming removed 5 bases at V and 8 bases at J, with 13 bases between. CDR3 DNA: TGTGCCAGCAGTAGTATCAGGGAGGATGAGCAGTTCTTC. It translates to CASSSIREDEQFF.

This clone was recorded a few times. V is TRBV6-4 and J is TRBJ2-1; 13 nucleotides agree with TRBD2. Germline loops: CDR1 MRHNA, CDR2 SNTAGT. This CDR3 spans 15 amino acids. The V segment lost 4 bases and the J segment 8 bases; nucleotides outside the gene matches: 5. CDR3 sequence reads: CASSAGLAGVDEQFF. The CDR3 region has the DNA TGTGCCAGCAGTGCCGGACTAGCGGGGGTCGATGAGCAGTTCTTC.

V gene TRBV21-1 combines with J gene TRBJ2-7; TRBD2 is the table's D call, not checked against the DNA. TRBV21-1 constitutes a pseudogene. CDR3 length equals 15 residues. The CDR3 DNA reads TGTGCCAGCAGCAAAGCGGAGCAACCGACCTACGAGCAGTACTTC. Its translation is CASSKAEQPTYEQYF.

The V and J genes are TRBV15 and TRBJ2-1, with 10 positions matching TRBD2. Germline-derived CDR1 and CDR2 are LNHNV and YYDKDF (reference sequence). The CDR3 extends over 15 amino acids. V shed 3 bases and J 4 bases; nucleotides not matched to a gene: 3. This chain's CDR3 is CATSRKTSGYNEQFF. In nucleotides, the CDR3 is TGTGCCACCAGCAGGAAGACTAGCGGGTACAATGAGCAGTTCTTC.

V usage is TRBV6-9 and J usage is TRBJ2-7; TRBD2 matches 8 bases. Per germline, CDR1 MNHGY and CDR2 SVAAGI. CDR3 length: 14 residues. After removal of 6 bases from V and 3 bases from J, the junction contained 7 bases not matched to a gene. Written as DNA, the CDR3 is TGTGCCAGCAGCCCCTCAGCGGGAGTCTACGAGCAGTACTTC. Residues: CASSPSAGVYEQYF.

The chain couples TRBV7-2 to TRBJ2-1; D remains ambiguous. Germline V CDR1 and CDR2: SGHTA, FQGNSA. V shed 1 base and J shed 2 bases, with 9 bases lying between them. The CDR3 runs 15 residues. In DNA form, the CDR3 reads TGTGCCAGCAGCTTAGATCGGGTCCCCTACAATGAGCAGTTCTTC. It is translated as CASSLDRVPYNEQFF.

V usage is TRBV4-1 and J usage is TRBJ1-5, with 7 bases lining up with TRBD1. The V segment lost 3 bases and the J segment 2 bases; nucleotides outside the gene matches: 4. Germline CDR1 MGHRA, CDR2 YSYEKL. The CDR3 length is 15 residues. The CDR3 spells CASSHAGTGNQPQHF. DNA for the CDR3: TGCGCCAGCAGCCACGCCGGGACAGGCAATCAGCCCCAGCATTTT.

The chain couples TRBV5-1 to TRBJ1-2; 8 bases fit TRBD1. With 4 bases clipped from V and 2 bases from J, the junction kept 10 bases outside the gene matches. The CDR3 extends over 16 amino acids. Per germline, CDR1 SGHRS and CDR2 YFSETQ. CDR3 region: CASSEDGAGGNYGYTF. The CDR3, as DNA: TGCGCCAGCAGCGAAGATGGAGCAGGGGGCAACTATGGCTACACCTTC.

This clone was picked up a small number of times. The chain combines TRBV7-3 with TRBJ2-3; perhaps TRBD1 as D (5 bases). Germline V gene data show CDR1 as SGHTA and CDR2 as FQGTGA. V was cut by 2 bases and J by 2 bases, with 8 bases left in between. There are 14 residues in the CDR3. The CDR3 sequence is CASSLQGTTDTQYF. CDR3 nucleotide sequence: TGTGCCAGCAGCTTACAGGGAACCACAGATACGCAGTATTTT.

The DNA for the CDR3 is TGTGCCAGCACCCAAATCGCCCAGGACTACAATGAGCAGTTCTTC. Protein: CASTQIAQDYNEQFF. The chain links TRBV11-2 to TRBJ2-1, with D unclear. The germline CDR1 and CDR2 sequences are SGHAT and FQNNGV. This CDR3 spans 15 amino acids. V was clipped by 7 bases and J by 3 bases, with 16 bases between them.

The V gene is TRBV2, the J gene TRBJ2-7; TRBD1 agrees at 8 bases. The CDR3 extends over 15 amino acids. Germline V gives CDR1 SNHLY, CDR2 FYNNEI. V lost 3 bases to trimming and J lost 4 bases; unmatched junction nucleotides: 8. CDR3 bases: TGTGCCAGCAGTGATGGAGGACAGGGTCGTTACGAGCAGTACTTC. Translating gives CASSDGGQGRYEQYF.

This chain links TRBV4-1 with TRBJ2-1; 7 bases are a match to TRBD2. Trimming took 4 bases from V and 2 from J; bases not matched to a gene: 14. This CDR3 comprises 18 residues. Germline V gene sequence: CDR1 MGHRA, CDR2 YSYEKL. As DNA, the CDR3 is TGCGCCAGCAGCCCCTTGGGAGGCGGGAGATTAGCCTACAATGAGCAGTTCTTC. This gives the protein CASSPLGGGRLAYNEQFF.

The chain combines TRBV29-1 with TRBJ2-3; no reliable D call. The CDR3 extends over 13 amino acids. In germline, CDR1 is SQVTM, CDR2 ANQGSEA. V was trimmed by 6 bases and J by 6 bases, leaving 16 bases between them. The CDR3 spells CSVESYLRDTQYF. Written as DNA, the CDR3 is TGCAGCGTGGAGTCCTACCTGCGGGATACGCAGTATTTT.

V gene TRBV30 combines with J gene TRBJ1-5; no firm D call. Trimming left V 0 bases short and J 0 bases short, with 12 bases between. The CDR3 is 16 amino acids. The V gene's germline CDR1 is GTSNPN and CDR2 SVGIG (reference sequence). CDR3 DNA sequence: TGTGCCTGGAGTGTAGGAACAGCATATAGCAATCAGCCCCAGCATTTT. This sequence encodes CAWSVGTAYSNQPQHF.

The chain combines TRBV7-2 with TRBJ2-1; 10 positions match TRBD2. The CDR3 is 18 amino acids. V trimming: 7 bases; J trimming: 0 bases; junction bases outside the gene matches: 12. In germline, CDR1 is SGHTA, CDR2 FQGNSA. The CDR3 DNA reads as TGTGCCAGCACCCCCACACTAGCGGGGCTCCCCTCCTACAATGAGCAGTTCTTC. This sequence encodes CASTPTLAGLPSYNEQFF.

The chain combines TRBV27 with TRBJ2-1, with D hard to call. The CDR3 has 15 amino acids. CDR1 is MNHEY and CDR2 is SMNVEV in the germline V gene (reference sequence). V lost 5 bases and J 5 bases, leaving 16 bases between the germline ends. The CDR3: CASSPRLVSDNEQFF. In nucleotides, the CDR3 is TGTGCCAGCAGTCCCCGTCTAGTCTCAGACAATGAGCAGTTCTTC.

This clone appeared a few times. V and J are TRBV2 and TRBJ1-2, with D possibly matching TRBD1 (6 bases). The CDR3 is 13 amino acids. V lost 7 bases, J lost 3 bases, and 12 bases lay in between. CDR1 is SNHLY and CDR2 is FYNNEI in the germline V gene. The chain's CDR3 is CASKVRGYYGYTF. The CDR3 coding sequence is TGTGCCAGCAAAGTAAGGGGGTACTATGGCTACACCTTC. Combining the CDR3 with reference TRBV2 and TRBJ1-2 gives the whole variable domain EPEVTQTPSHQVTQMGQEVILRCVPISNHLYFYWYRQILGQKVEFLVSFYNNEISEKSEIFDDQFSVERPDGSNFTLKIRSTKLEDSAMYFCASKVRGYYGYTFGSGTRLTVV.

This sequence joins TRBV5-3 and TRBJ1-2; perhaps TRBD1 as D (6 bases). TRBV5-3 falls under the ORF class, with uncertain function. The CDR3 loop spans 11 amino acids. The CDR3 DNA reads TGTGCACGGACAGCTCGCTATGGCTACACCTTC. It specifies CARTARYGYTF.

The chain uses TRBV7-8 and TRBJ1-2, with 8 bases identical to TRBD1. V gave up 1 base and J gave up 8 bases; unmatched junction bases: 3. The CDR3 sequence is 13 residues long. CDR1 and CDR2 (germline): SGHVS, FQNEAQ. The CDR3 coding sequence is TGTGCCAGCAGCTTAGAACAGGGGGGGGGCTACACCTTC. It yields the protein CASSLEQGGGYTF.